This note documents a single T cell receptor beta chain sequence. This sample is drawn from a study of regulatory T cells in long-lasting Graves disease. Time point defined: newly diagnosed GD, antithyroid drugs for less than 3 months. PBMC-derived RNA was used for the TCR library. Germline CDR1 reads MNHEY; CDR2 reads SVGEGT. There are 15 residues in the CDR3. Losses at the gene ends were 2 bases for V and 4 bases for J; bases not matched to a gene: 4. Building the TCR beta libraries relied on iRepertoire HTBI primers, and CDR3 regions underwent Arm-PCR. TCRdb reanalysed the multiplex PCR reads using MiXCR and keeps one entry per CDR3 protein. The table has around 450,000 distinct CDR3 sequences, about 17% seen once. This sample was also put to use in a study of T cells in Graves' hyperthyroidism and ophthalmopathy.

The chain has TRBV6-2 or TRBV6-3 and TRBJ2-7, with TRBD2 matching 11 bases. Sequenced material: peripheral blood mononuclear cells (PBMCs), taken at new diagnosis, from a patient treated with antithyroid drugs. This clonotype originated in a man aged 40-49 years with Graves disease. This CDR3 reads CASSYPLAGVYEQYF. The CDR3 region has the DNA TGTGCCAGCAGTTACCCACTAGCGGGAGTATACGAGCAGTACTTC.